Presented here are 21 T cell receptor beta chains from one specimen sequenced in a study of T cells in Graves' hyperthyroidism and ophthalmopathy. TCR beta CDR3 regions were amplified from RNA. HTBI primers were employed in a first-round RT-PCR of the TCR CDR3. TCRdb itself ran the multiplex PCR reads through MiXCR, one entry per CDR3 protein. The sample yields about 840,000 distinct CDR3 sequences, roughly 40% seen once. Specimen: blood. The receptors originated from a man aged 18 to 29 with Graves' hyperthyroidism.

This clonotype was seen at least ten times. This chain uses TRBV10-3 with TRBJ1-3; weak D call: TRBD1 (5 bases). The V end was cut by 11 bases, the J end by 0 bases, with 14 bases between. This CDR3 contains 14 residues. From germline, CDR1 is ENHRY and CDR2 SYGVKD. The CDR3 nucleotides are TGTGCCTCTAGGGACGACCACTCTGGAAACACCATATATTTT. Protein sequence: CASRDDHSGNTIYF.

This clonotype was counted many times. This chain connects TRBV7-8 to TRBJ1-1; D remains unclear. Trimming cost V 1 base and J 6 bases, with 12 bases left between them. CDR3 length: 14 residues. CDR1 SGHVS and CDR2 FQNEAQ come from the germline V gene. In DNA form, the CDR3 reads TGTGCCAGCAGCTTAGATTCCGGGTTCGCTGAAGCTTTCTTT. Encoded protein: CASSLDSGFAEAFF.

The V and J genes are TRBV6-6 and TRBJ2-5, with D perhaps matching TRBD2 (8 bases). In germline, CDR1 is MNHNY, CDR2 SVGAGI (reference sequence). CDR3 length: 16 amino acids. V was cut by 8 bases and J by 5 bases, with 24 bases left in between. CDR3 sequence reads: CASAVSGTDREETQYF. The CDR3 bases are TGTGCCAGCGCGGTTAGCGGGACCGACAGGGAGGAGACCCAGTACTTC.

The chain links TRBV20-1 to TRBJ2-3; D possibly corresponds to TRBD2 (5 bases). Per germline, CDR1 DFQATT and CDR2 SNEGSKA (reference sequence). Between the trimmed V and J ends, which lost 4 bases and 2 bases, there was a span of 10 bases. This CDR3 region has 13 residues. The CDR3, as DNA: TGCAGTGCTAATCCGGGGAACACAGATACGCAGTATTTT. As protein: CSANPGNTDTQYF.

This clonotype was seen more than once but under ten times. The CDR3 reads CASSGEGVPLSNQPQHF. CDR3 nucleotide sequence: TGTGCCAGCAGCGGAGAAGGAGTACCACTTAGCAATCAGCCCCAGCATTTT. The chain uses TRBV7-9 and TRBJ1-5; D ambiguous. The CDR3 covers 17 residues. Germline CDR1 reads SEHNR; CDR2 reads FQNEAQ (reference sequence). Trimming left V 5 bases short and J 0 bases short, with 17 bases between.

This clonotype was picked up a small number of times. The CDR3: CSASIPADTGELFF. The CDR3 region has the DNA TGCAGTGCTAGTATACCGGCCGACACCGGGGAGCTGTTTTTT. The chain links TRBV20-1 to TRBJ2-2; D is ambiguous. V dropped 3 bases and J dropped 3 bases, with 11 bases sitting between them. Germline V gives CDR1 DFQATT, CDR2 SNEGSKA (reference sequence). CDR3 size: 14 residues.

This clonotype was seen many times. This rearrangement joins TRBV7-2 to TRBJ2-7, with no clear D. The V and J ends lost 3 bases and 1 base respectively, with 7 bases between them. Germline CDR1 is SGHTA and CDR2 is FQGNSA. This CDR3 spans 13 amino acids. The CDR3 loop reads CASSFAQSYEQYF. Here the CDR3 DNA reads TGTGCCAGCAGCTTTGCCCAGTCCTACGAGCAGTACTTC.

The chain recombines TRBV7-9 with TRBJ1-1, with D maybe TRBD1 (5 bases). V was shortened by 5 bases and J by 0 bases, with 13 bases between the two germline ends. The CDR3 is 15 amino acids. CDR1 is SEHNR, CDR2 FQNEAQ, per germline (reference sequence). The CDR3 reads CASSPTQALNTEAFF. The CDR3 DNA sequence: TGTGCCAGCAGCCCTACACAGGCGCTGAACACTGAAGCTTTCTTT.

The V gene is TRBV19, the J gene TRBJ1-1; the D gene is possibly TRBD1 (6 bases). V lost 2 bases and J 1 base, leaving 11 bases between the germline ends. This CDR3 spans 15 amino acids. CDR1 LNHDA and CDR2 SQIVND come from the germline V gene (reference sequence). This CDR3 is CASSIFGGGNTEAFF. CDR3 nucleotide sequence: TGTGCCAGTAGTATATTTGGAGGGGGGAACACTGAAGCTTTCTTT.

The chain employs TRBV19 and TRBJ2-5, with D maybe TRBD2 (5 bases). Germline-derived CDR1 and CDR2 are LNHDA and SQIVND (reference sequence). V dropped 5 bases and J dropped 4 bases, with 14 bases sitting between them. The CDR3 contains 14 residues. CDR3 sequence (DNA): TGTGCCAGTAGTGCCTGGGAGTTTCCAGAGACCCAGTACTTC. Amino acid sequence: CASSAWEFPETQYF.

A few counts support this clonotype. The V and J genes are TRBV20-1 and TRBJ2-7, with TRBD1 matching over 10 bases. CDR1 and CDR2 from the germline V gene are DFQATT and SNEGSKA (reference sequence). CDR3 size: 15 residues. The junction had 12 bases not matched to a gene; V was cut back by 1 base and J by 9 bases. The chain's CDR3 is CSARGVGQGELAQYF. DNA of the CDR3: TGCAGTGCTAGAGGGGTCGGACAGGGGGAGTTGGCGCAGTACTTC.

The chain links TRBV29-1 to TRBJ1-1; no clear D gene. CDR1 and CDR2 (germline): SQVTM, ANQGSEA. Deletions cut 8 bases from V and 2 bases from J, with 3 bases between. The CDR3 covers 9 residues. The CDR3 DNA sequence: TGCAGCTTAAACACTGAAGCTTTCTTT. Protein: CSLNTEAFF.

The chain employs TRBV19 and TRBJ1-6; D is unclear. The ends were cut back, 11 bases at V and 7 bases at J, with 12 bases in the middle. This CDR3 is built from 12 residues. CDR1 LNHDA and CDR2 SQIVND come from the germline V gene (reference sequence). As DNA, the CDR3 is TGTGCCTGGAGTCATCCGAATTCACCCCTCCACTTT. Translation: CAWSHPNSPLHF.

This clonotype was seen a handful of times. The gene calls are TRBV4-1 and TRBJ2-5; tentatively, D is TRBD1 or TRBD2 (5 bases each). The CDR3 spans 15 residues. Germline V gene sequence: CDR1 MGHRA, CDR2 YSYEKL. V was cut by 2 bases and J by 5 bases, with 15 bases left in between. The CDR3 sequence is CASSQFEGLGETQYF. CDR3 DNA: TGCGCCAGCAGCCAATTCGAGGGGCTTGGGGAGACCCAGTACTTC.

V is TRBV20-1 and J is TRBJ1-4; TRBD1 agrees at 7 bases. Germline V gene lookup returns CDR1 DFQATT and CDR2 SNEGSKA (reference sequence). J was trimmed by 6 bases and V by 6 bases; bases with no gene match: 10. The CDR3 spans 14 residues. CDR3 DNA sequence: TGCAGTGCCCGAAGCCGGGACAGAGATGAAAAACTGTTTTTT. The encoded protein is CSARSRDRDEKLFF.

The genes are TRBV6-2 or TRBV6-3 and TRBJ1-2; no definite D call. Germline V CDR1 and CDR2: MNHEY, SVGEGT. The CDR3 runs 13 residues. V was pared by 2 bases and J by 4 bases, with 8 bases between. The CDR3 DNA is TGTGCCAGCAGTTACGGCAGCTCCTATGGCTACACCTTC. Amino acid sequence: CASSYGSSYGYTF.

The chain is built from TRBV5-1 and TRBJ1-1; possible D gene TRBD1, 5 bases. The germline V gene encodes CDR1 SGHRS and CDR2 YFSETQ. The CDR3 runs to 15 residues. V was shortened by 4 bases and J by 3 bases, with 16 bases between the two germline ends. CDR3 region: CASSADGVGDTEAFF. The CDR3 coding sequence is TGCGCCAGCAGCGCGGACGGGGTAGGGGACACTGAAGCTTTCTTT.

The chain links TRBV12-3 or TRBV12-4 to TRBJ1-2; D is unresolved. This CDR3 is built from 13 residues. The ends were cut back, 3 bases at V and 3 bases at J, with 8 bases in the middle. In nucleotides, the CDR3 is TGTGCCAGCAGTTTTGCACGACACTATGGCTACACCTTC. It is translated as CASSFARHYGYTF.

The rearrangement links TRBV20-1 to TRBJ1-1; 8 bases align to TRBD1. V trimming: 3 bases; J trimming: 1 base; junction bases outside the gene matches: 4. CDR1 is DFQATT and CDR2 is SNEGSKA in the germline V gene (reference sequence). The CDR3 totals 14 residues. CDR3 DNA: TGCAGTGCTAGTTCAGGGGGCGCGAACACTGAAGCTTTCTTT. It encodes CSASSGGANTEAFF.

This clonotype was seen repeatedly, ten times or more. This CDR3 is CASSVAEGTSPLHF. CDR3 coding DNA: TGTGCCAGCAGCGTAGCCGAGGGGACTTCACCCCTCCACTTT. The chain links TRBV9 to TRBJ1-6; tentatively, D is TRBD1 (5 bases). Germline V gene sequence: CDR1 SGDLS, CDR2 YYNGEE. The CDR3 is 14 residues long. The V and J ends lost 0 bases and 9 bases respectively, with 10 bases between them.

This chain uses TRBV12-3 or TRBV12-4 with TRBJ1-1, with a tentative D call TRBD1 (5 bases). CDR3 size: 15 residues. Trimming left V 5 bases short and J 3 bases short, with 16 bases between. The CDR3, as DNA: TGTGCCAGCAGTGGCCGAGTCAGGGCGGACACTGAAGCTTTCTTT. Translated, it gives CASSGRVRADTEAFF.